This TCR beta chain is drawn from a study of tumor and adjacent non-tumor tissue in lung cancer. Study-level findings and limits: In normal lung, the top 100 clones were significantly more dominant than in tumor.

The template was RNA from unsorted bulk tissue. The normal lung tissue was taken more than 3 cm from the tumor edge. Between August and November 2014, newly diagnosed, chemotherapy-naive lung cancer patients underwent thoracic surgery in China. Three rounds of nested PCR, following a modified ARM-PCR protocol, produced the TCRbeta library. From the multiplex PCR reads, TCRdb called clonotypes with MiXCR, one entry per CDR3 protein. The table shows some 80,000 distinct CDR3 sequences, with around 80% occurring only once. CDR3 length: 13 amino acids. The germline CDR1 and CDR2 sequences are MGHRA and YSYEKL. Note on this clonotype: What it binds is unknown. A read error may account for a junction end that differs from germline.

This chain connects TRBV4-1 to TRBJ2-3; 8 nucleotides match TRBD2. Sequencing input: distant non-tumor lung tissue. This clonotype was obtained from a woman in her fifties or sixties with non-small cell lung cancer. The CDR3 nucleotides read TGCACCAGTCAGACTAGCGTCGCAGACACGCAGTATTTT. It is translated as CTSQTSVADTQYF.